This T cell receptor beta chain was captured in a study of T-cell memory formation after mild COVID-19. Of note for this clonotype: A much larger clone lies one base from this, so it may be a read error.

TCRdb re-called the 5' RACE reads with MiXCR, one entry per CDR3 protein. This table holds roughly 300,000 distinct CDR3 sequences, roughly 8.2% found once. The CDR3 is made up of 14 amino acids. The germline V gene encodes CDR1 SNHLY and CDR2 FYNNEI. V lost 6 bases to trimming and J lost 2 bases; unmatched junction nucleotides: 5. This sequence originates from a man aged 18 to 35 who had mild COVID-19 (a few samples of this study predate the infection). Cell type and time point are not known. Source material: PBMCs or a T cell subset sorted from them (not recorded which). This chain joins TRBV2 and TRBJ2-7; TRBD1 aligns across 9 bases. In nucleotides, the CDR3 is TGTGCCAGCAGCTCGGGACAGGGCACCTACGAGCAGTACTTC. Encoded protein: CASSSGQGTYEQYF.